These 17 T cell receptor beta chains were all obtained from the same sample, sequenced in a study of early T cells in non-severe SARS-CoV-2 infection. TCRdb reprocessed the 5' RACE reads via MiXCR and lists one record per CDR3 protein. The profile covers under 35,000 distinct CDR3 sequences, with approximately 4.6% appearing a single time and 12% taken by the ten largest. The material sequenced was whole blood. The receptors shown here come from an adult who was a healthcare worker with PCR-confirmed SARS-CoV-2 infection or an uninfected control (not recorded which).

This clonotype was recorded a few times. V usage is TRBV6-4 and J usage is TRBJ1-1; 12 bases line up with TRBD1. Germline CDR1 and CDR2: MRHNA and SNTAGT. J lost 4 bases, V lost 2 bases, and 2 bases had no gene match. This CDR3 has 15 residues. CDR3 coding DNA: TGTGCCAGCAGTGACGGGACAGGGGGCTTCACTGAAGCTTTCTTT. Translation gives CASSDGTGGFTEAFF.

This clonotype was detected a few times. CDR3 bases: TGCAGTGCTAGGACCGGACAGGGGCCCAACGGCTACACCTTC. It specifies CSARTGQGPNGYTF. V and J are TRBV20-1 and TRBJ1-2; 9 nucleotides agree with TRBD1. V trimming: 3 bases; J trimming: 8 bases; junction bases outside the gene matches: 10. This CDR3 spans 14 amino acids. The V gene's germline CDR1 is DFQATT and CDR2 SNEGSKA (reference sequence).

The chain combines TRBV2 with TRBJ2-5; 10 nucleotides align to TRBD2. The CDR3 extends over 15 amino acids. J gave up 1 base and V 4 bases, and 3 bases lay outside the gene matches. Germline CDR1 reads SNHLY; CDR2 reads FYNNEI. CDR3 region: CASSARTSGQETQYF. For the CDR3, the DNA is TGTGCCAGCAGTGCCAGGACTAGCGGCCAAGAGACCCAGTACTTC.

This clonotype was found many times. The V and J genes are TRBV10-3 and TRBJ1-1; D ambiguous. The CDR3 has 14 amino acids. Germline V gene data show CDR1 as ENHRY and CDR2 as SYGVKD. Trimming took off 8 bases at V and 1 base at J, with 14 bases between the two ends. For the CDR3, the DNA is TGTGCCATCGGGAGGAAGACTGAGAACACTGAAGCTTTCTTT. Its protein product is CAIGRKTENTEAFF.

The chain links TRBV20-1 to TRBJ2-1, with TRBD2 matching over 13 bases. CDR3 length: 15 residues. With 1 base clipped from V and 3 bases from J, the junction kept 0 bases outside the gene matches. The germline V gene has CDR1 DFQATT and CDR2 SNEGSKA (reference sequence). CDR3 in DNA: TGCAGTGCTAGAGGGACTAGCGGGGGCTACAATGAGCAGTTCTTC. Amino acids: CSARGTSGGYNEQFF.

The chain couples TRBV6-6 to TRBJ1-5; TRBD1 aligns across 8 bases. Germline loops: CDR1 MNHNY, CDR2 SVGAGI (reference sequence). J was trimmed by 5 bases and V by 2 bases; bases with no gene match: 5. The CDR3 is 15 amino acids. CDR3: CASSYSQGAYQPQHF. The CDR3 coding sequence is TGTGCCAGCAGTTACAGTCAGGGGGCGTATCAGCCCCAGCATTTT.

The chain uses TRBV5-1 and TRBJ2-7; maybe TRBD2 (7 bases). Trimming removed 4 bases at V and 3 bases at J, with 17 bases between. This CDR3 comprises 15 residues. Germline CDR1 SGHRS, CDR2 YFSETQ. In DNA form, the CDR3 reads TGCGCCAGCAGCGCGGCGGGGGCCCAAATCTACGAGCAGTACTTC. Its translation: CASSAAGAQIYEQYF.

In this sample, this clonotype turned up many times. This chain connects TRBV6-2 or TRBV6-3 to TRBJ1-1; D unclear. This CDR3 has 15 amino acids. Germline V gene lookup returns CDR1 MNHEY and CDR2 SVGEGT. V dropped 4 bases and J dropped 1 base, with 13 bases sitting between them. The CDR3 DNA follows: TGTGCCAGCAGTTCCCGGTACAGCCGGAACACTGAAGCTTTCTTT. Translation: CASSSRYSRNTEAFF.

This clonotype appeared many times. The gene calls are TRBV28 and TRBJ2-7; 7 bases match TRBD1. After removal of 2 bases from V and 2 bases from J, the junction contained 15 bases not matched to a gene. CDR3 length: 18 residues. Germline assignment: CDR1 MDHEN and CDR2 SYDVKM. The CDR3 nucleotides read TGTGCCAGCAGTTTAAGGGGGACAGCCACAATTAGCACCTACGAGCAGTACTTC. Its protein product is CASSLRGTATISTYEQYF.

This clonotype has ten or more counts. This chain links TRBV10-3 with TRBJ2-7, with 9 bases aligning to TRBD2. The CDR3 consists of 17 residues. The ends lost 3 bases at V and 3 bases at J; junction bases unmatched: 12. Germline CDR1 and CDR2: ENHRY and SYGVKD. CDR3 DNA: TGTGCCATCAGTGACTCTAGCGGGGCTCAACCGGGCTACGAGCAGTACTTC. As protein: CAISDSSGAQPGYEQYF.

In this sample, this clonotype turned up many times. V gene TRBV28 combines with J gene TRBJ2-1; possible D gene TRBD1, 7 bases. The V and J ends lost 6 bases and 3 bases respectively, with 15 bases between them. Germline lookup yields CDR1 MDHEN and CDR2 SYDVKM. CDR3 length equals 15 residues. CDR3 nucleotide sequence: TGTGCCAGCAGGGCTAACAGGGGAGGCTACAATGAGCAGTTCTTC. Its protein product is CASRANRGGYNEQFF.

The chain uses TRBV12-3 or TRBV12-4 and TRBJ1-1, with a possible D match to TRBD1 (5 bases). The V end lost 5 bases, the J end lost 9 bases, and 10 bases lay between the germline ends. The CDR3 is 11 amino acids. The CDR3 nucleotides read TGTGCCAGCAGTGACGGGGCCAAAGCTTTCTTT. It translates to CASSDGAKAFF.

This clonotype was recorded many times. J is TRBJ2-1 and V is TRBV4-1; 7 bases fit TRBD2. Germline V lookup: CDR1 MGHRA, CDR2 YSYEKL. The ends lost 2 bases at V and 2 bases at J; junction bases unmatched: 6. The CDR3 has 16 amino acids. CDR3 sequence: CASSQLEAGPYNEQFF. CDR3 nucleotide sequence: TGCGCCAGCAGCCAATTAGAAGCGGGGCCCTACAATGAGCAGTTCTTC.

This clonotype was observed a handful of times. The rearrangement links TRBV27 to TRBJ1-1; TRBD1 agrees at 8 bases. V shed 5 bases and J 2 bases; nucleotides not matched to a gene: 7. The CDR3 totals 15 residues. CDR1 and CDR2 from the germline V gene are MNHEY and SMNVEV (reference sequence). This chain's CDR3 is CASSHRQGRNTEAFF. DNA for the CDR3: TGTGCCAGCAGTCATAGACAGGGGAGAAACACTGAAGCTTTCTTT.

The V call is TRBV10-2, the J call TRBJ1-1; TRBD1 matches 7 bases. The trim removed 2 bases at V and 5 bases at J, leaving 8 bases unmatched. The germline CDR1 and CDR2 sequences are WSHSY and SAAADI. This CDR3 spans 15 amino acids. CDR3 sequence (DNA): TGCGCCAGCAGTGAGAGGCTACAGGGGAAGACTGAAGCTTTCTTT. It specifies CASSERLQGKTEAFF.

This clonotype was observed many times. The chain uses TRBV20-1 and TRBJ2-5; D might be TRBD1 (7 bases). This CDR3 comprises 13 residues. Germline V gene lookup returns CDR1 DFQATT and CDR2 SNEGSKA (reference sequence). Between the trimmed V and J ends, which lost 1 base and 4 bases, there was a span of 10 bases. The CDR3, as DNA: TGCAGTGCTAGAGTGCAGGGGGGAGAGACCCAGTACTTC. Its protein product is CSARVQGGETQYF.

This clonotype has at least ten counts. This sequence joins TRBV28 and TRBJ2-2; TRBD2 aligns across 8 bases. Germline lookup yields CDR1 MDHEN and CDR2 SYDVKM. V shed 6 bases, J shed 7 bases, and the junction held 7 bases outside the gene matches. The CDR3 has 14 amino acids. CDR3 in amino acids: CASRSGGPHGELFF. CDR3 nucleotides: TGTGCCAGCAGATCGGGAGGGCCCCACGGGGAGCTGTTTTTT.